This T cell receptor beta chain derives from a study of blood T cells in healthy people across ages. Overall study results and limits: Long-lived and aged donors differed, with more naive CD4+ cells and higher diversity in the long-lived. The percentage of naive T cells correlated strongly with TCR beta diversity.

Primed by a sample-barcoded 5' primer and a J-beta primer mix, a second PCR proceeded for about 6 to 11 cycles. MiXCR, run by TCRdb on the 5' RACE reads, gives a single entry per CDR3 protein. This table has some 1.4 million distinct CDR3 sequences, 42% appearing once. This clonotype has ten or more counts. As yet, its antigen is unknown. Samples had at least 7 million PBMCs isolated from them. The germline CDR1 and CDR2 sequences are MDHEN and SYDVKM. This CDR3 comprises 14 residues. Trimming left V 4 bases short and J 5 bases short, with 14 bases between. The TCR comes from a woman aged 18-35 years in good health. The specimen was blood. The chain links TRBV28 to TRBJ1-2; tentative D call: TRBD1 (6 bases). This CDR3 is CASSSGTGRYGYTF. The CDR3 bases are TGTGCCAGCAGTTCGGGCACAGGGAGGTATGGCTACACCTTC.